Sequencing of this TCR beta chain was carried out in a study of blood T cell repertoires in COVID-19. The repertoire was sequenced with immunoSEQ multiplex PCR; TCRdb's copy has only in-frame clones and lacks some. The sample includes about 230,000 clones, roughly nine tenths of them seen just once. Participants were aged about 18 to 90 years, lived in 24 US areas, and enrolled virtually. Membership in each cohort depended on participant-reported clinical history. This CDR3 region has 15 residues. The germline V gene has CDR1 SGHAT and CDR2 FQNNGV. The V and J ends lost 5 bases and 1 base respectively, with 14 bases between them. This clone has a single count.

This sequence was found in a woman aged 45-60 years in a cohort exposed to, infected with or recovered from COVID-19 (not recorded which). Sequenced input: PBMCs or T cells enriched from blood (not recorded which). The chain has TRBV11-2 and TRBJ1-1; a possible D gene is TRBD1 (6 bases). The CDR3 loop is CASSPRQVGNTEAFF. CDR3 nucleotide sequence: TGTGCCAGCAGCCCGAGACAGGTCGGGAACACTGAAGCTTTCTTT.